One sample yielded the 30 T cell receptor beta chains listed below, sequenced in a study of tumor-infiltrating lymphocytes in localized non-small cell lung cancer. Sequencing was performed with immunoSEQ multiplex PCR; in TCRdb, only in-frame clones are kept and a portion is missing. The table includes more than 6,000 clones, roughly 74% detected once. The sequencing input was lung tumor tissue. Receptors were obtained from a human donor with non-small cell lung cancer.

The chain couples TRBV19 to TRBJ2-7; D gene ambiguous. V shed 3 bases and J shed 3 bases, with 12 bases lying between them. The CDR3 extends over 14 amino acids. The V gene's germline CDR1 is LNHDA and CDR2 SQIVND (reference sequence). The CDR3 coding sequence is TGTGCCAGTAGTATTGGCAGGTGGCACTACGAGCAGTACTTC. Encoded protein: CASSIGRWHYEQYF.

This chain links TRBV6-6 with TRBJ2-7; the D call may be TRBD1 or TRBD2 (5 bases each). CDR3 length: 13 residues. CDR1 MNHNY and CDR2 SVGAGI come from the germline V gene (reference sequence). The V gene lost 2 bases and the J gene lost 5 bases, with 10 bases spanning the gap. This chain's CDR3 is CASSYGRDHEQYF. The CDR3 region has the DNA TGTGCCAGCAGTTACGGCAGGGACCACGAGCAGTACTTC.

The V and J genes are TRBV5-6 and TRBJ2-3; D is undetermined. This CDR3 is 13 amino acids long. The V end lost 2 bases, the J end lost 0 bases, and 4 bases lay between the germline ends. The germline CDR1 and CDR2 sequences are SGHDT and YYEEEE. CDR3 in DNA: TGTGCCAGCAGCTTACCTAGCACAGATACGCAGTATTTT. Its translation is CASSLPSTDTQYF.

This clone was detected a few times. The chain employs TRBV5-1 and TRBJ1-1, with D uncertain. The V gene's germline CDR1 is SGHRS and CDR2 YFSETQ. V was pared by 1 base and J by 4 bases, with 11 bases between. There are 14 residues in the CDR3. CDR3 loop: CASSLNTVGTEAFF. In nucleotides, the CDR3 is TGCGCCAGCAGCTTGAACACGGTCGGCACTGAAGCTTTCTTT.

This chain uses TRBV4-1 with TRBJ1-4; the D gene is possibly TRBD1 (5 bases). The germline gives CDR1 MGHRA, CDR2 YSYEKL. The CDR3 runs 15 residues. Trimming removed 0 bases at V and 7 bases at J, with 12 bases between. This chain's CDR3 is CASSQDGKGTEKLFF. Here the CDR3 DNA reads TGCGCCAGCAGCCAAGATGGGAAGGGGACTGAAAAACTGTTTTTT.

In nucleotides, the CDR3 is TGTGCCGTAAGAGGGGACTATGGCTACACCTTC. Protein product: CAVRGDYGYTF. V usage is TRBV6-1 and J usage is TRBJ1-2; D may be TRBD1 (5 bases). V lost 11 bases and J lost 3, with 10 bases in between. The CDR3 is 11 amino acids. Germline V gene data show CDR1 as MNHNS and CDR2 as SASEGT.

This clone qualifies as medium-sized. This chain uses TRBV2 with TRBJ2-3; D could derive from TRBD1 or TRBD2 (5 bases each). The CDR3 runs to 14 residues. Trimming pared 6 bases from V and 9 bases from J, leaving 19 bases between. CDR1 SNHLY and CDR2 FYNNEI come from the germline V gene. The CDR3 sequence is CASSHPRRGDTQYF. The CDR3 DNA is TGTGCCAGCAGCCACCCCAGAAGGGGAGACACGCAGTATTTT.

The chain couples TRBV6-6 to TRBJ2-7, with D unclear. The CDR3 totals 12 residues. Per the germline V gene, CDR1 is MNHNY and CDR2 is SVGAGI (reference sequence). V was shortened by 0 bases and J by 6 bases, with 6 bases between the two germline ends. The CDR3 loop reads CASSYSTGEQYF. For the CDR3, the DNA is TGTGCCAGCAGTTACTCGACTGGCGAGCAGTACTTC.

The rearrangement joins TRBV5-1 to TRBJ2-1; 10 nucleotides align to TRBD2. The V gene end was trimmed by 4 bases and the J gene end by 4 bases; junction bases not matched to a gene: 11. The CDR3 is 17 amino acids. Germline V gene data show CDR1 as SGHRS and CDR2 as YFSETQ. CDR3 bases: TGCGCCAGCAGCCCGCGACGGAGTAGCGGGGGGTACAATGAGCAGTTCTTC. Translation gives CASSPRRSSGGYNEQFF. The variable domain in full, completed from reference TRBV5-1 and TRBJ2-1, reads KAGVTQTPRYLIKTRGQQVTLSCSPISGHRSVSWYQQTPGQGLQFLFEYFSETQRNKGNFPGRFSGRQFSNSRSEMNVSTLELGDSALYLCASSPRRSSGGYNEQFFGPGTRLTVL.

This chain links TRBV9 with TRBJ1-1; TRBD1 aligns across 7 bases. The CDR3 sequence is 13 residues long. Germline CDR1 SGDLS, CDR2 YYNGEE. V trimming: 3 bases; J trimming: 5 bases; junction bases outside the gene matches: 4. The CDR3 bases are TGTGCCAGCAGCGCCTGGACAGGTACTGAAGCTTTCTTT. Translated: CASSAWTGTEAFF.

This clone has only one observation. The chain has TRBV2 and TRBJ1-5; D not certain. This CDR3 contains 17 residues. Between the trimmed V and J ends, which lost 2 bases and 0 bases, there was a span of 14 bases. In germline, CDR1 is SNHLY, CDR2 FYNNEI. Here the CDR3 reads CASSEFRAAYSNQPQHF. CDR3 sequence (DNA): TGTGCCAGCAGTGAATTTCGGGCGGCTTATAGCAATCAGCCCCAGCATTTT.

The rearrangement joins TRBV5-4 to TRBJ2-7; TRBD1 is a possible D gene (5 bases). Germline-derived CDR1 and CDR2 are SGHNT and YYREEE (reference sequence). The CDR3 runs to 13 residues. Trimming removed 9 bases at V and 2 bases at J, with 15 bases between. The CDR3 sequence: CATGLQGPYEQYF. As DNA, the CDR3 is TGTGCCACCGGGCTCCAGGGTCCCTACGAGCAGTACTTC. Using reference TRBV5-4 and TRBJ2-7 for the parts outside the CDR3, the full variable domain is ETGVTQSPTHLIKTRGQQVTLRCSSQSGHNTVSWYQQALGQGPQFIFQYYREEENGRGNFPPRFSGLQFPNYSSELNVNALELDDSALYLCATGLQGPYEQYFGPGTRLTVT.

Details on this clone: One end of the junction varies from germline; a read error may be responsible. J is TRBJ1-5 and V is TRBV6-1, with no clear D. The CDR3 has 14 amino acids. Germline CDR1 is MNHNS and CDR2 is SASEGT. CDR3 in DNA: TGTGCCAGCAGGGAAGGTCAGTTCAATCAGCCCCAGCATTTT. This codes for CASREGQFNQPQHF.

This clone has only one observation. The chain links TRBV4-2 to TRBJ2-1, with D possibly TRBD2 on 6 matching bases. The CDR3 loop spans 16 amino acids. Trimming removed 3 bases from V and 0 bases from J, with 12 bases in between. CDR1 is LGHNA, CDR2 YNFKEQ, per germline. The CDR3 bases are TGTGCCAGCAGCCATGGGGGGACCAGCTCCTACAATGAGCAGTTCTTC. Translated: CASSHGGTSSYNEQFF.

V gene TRBV5-6 combines with J gene TRBJ2-3, with 8 bases identical to TRBD1. In germline, CDR1 is SGHDT, CDR2 YYEEEE. The CDR3 length is 13 residues. V lost 5 bases, J lost 4 bases, and 3 bases stayed unmatched. CDR3 loop: CASRSTGADTQYF. The CDR3 DNA follows: TGTGCCAGCAGGTCGACAGGGGCAGATACGCAGTATTTT.

The chain has TRBV6-6 and TRBJ2-1; 12 bases map to TRBD2. Germline-derived CDR1 and CDR2 are MNHNY and SVGAGI (reference sequence). V lost 5 bases to trimming and J lost 4 bases; unmatched junction nucleotides: 3. This CDR3 is 15 amino acids long. The CDR3 nucleotides are TGTGCCAGCAGTCCTCTAGCGGGGGGGTACAATGAGCAGTTCTTC. Translating it yields CASSPLAGGYNEQFF.

This clone was observed a few times. The chain couples TRBV7-9 to TRBJ2-7; D gene ambiguous. V gave up 3 bases and J gave up 2 bases, with 5 bases separating them. Looked up from germline, CDR1 is SEHNR and CDR2 is FQNEAQ (reference sequence). The CDR3 is 12 amino acids. The CDR3 region has the DNA TGTGCCAGCAGCTTCGGTACCTACGAGCAGTACTTC. This codes for CASSFGTYEQYF.

This chain joins TRBV4-2 and TRBJ2-7; 9 nucleotides agree with TRBD1. The length of the CDR3 is 15 residues. Germline V gives CDR1 LGHNA, CDR2 YNFKEQ. V lost 5 bases, J lost 0 bases, and 5 bases stayed unmatched. For the CDR3, the DNA is TGTGCCAGCAGCGCACAGGGGGCAAGCTCCTACGAGCAGTACTTC. The encoded protein is CASSAQGASSYEQYF.

The chain links TRBV7-2 to TRBJ1-1, with D perhaps TRBD1 (6 bases). Germline CDR1 SGHTA, CDR2 FQGNSA. V dropped 2 bases and J dropped 0 bases, with 7 bases sitting between them. The CDR3 is made up of 14 amino acids. This chain's CDR3 is CASSLRGLNTEAFF. In DNA form, the CDR3 reads TGTGCCAGCAGCTTACGGGGGCTGAACACTGAAGCTTTCTTT.

This clone was seen a handful of times. The genes are TRBV14 and TRBJ1-3; possible D gene TRBD1, 5 bases. Looked up from germline, CDR1 is SGHDN and CDR2 is FVKESK. This CDR3 spans 14 amino acids. V lost 6 bases to trimming and J lost 3 bases, with 12 bases between them. The CDR3 DNA follows: TGTGCCAGCAGGGGGCCAAAGGATGGAAACACCATATATTTT. Amino acid sequence: CASRGPKDGNTIYF.

The CDR3 protein is CASSPPGQGVREKLFF. CDR3 bases: TGTGCCAGCAGCCCACCGGGACAGGGGGTTCGAGAAAAACTGTTTTTT. The chain has TRBV5-5 and TRBJ1-4; 11 bases agree with TRBD1. Germline CDR1 reads SGHKS; CDR2 reads YYEKEE (reference sequence). The CDR3 is 16 residues long. J gave up 8 bases and V 4 bases, and 10 bases lay outside the gene matches. Variable domain in full (rest from reference TRBV5-5 and TRBJ1-4): DAGVTQSPTHLIKTRGQQVTLRCSPISGHKSVSWYQQVLGQGPQFIFQYYEKEERGRGNFPDRFSARQFPNYSSELNVNALLLGDSALYLCASSPPGQGVREKLFFGSGTQLSVL.

There are a few counts of this clone. In DNA, the CDR3 is TGTGCCAGCAGCGGGGAGGTCGGACAGGGAGGTCGGAACACCATATATTTT. It yields the protein CASSGEVGQGGRNTIYF. V is TRBV5-4 and J is TRBJ1-3; 8 nucleotides agree with TRBD1. This CDR3 is built from 17 residues. Germline values: CDR1 SGHNT, CDR2 YYREEE (reference sequence). With V trimmed by 4 bases and J by 7 bases, 16 bases remained unmatched.

The V call is TRBV18, the J call TRBJ2-7; 7 bases line up with TRBD1. The germline V gene has CDR1 KGHSH and CDR2 LQKENI. This CDR3 contains 16 residues. V was clipped by 3 bases and J by 2 bases; unmatched bases: 10. CDR3 sequence: CASSPQGVGTTYEQYF. In nucleotides, the CDR3 is TGTGCCAGCTCACCCCAGGGGGTCGGGACAACCTACGAGCAGTACTTC. The whole variable domain, remainder taken from reference TRBV18 and TRBJ2-7, is NAGVMQNPRHLVRRRGQEARLRCSPMKGHSHVYWYRQLPEEGLKFMVYLQKENIIDESGMPKERFSAEFPKEGPSILRIQQVVRGDSAAYFCASSPQGVGTTYEQYFGPGTRLTVT.

The chain carries TRBV4-2 and TRBJ2-3, with 12 bases fitting TRBD2. CDR1 is LGHNA, CDR2 YNFKEQ, per germline. V gave up 0 bases and J gave up 1 base; unmatched junction bases: 14. This CDR3 is 21 amino acids long. CDR3: CASSQESSTSGGRGGTDTQYF. The CDR3 coding sequence is TGTGCCAGCAGCCAAGAATCCTCAACTAGCGGGGGGCGAGGGGGCACAGATACGCAGTATTTT.

This rearrangement joins TRBV15 to TRBJ2-5, with a possible D match to TRBD1 (5 bases). Germline lookup yields CDR1 LNHNV and CDR2 YYDKDF (reference sequence). Between the trimmed V and J ends, which lost 9 bases and 3 bases, there was a span of 17 bases. The CDR3 consists of 14 residues. This CDR3 reads CATTLDSSEETQYF. The CDR3 DNA sequence: TGTGCCACTACCTTAGACAGCTCCGAAGAGACCCAGTACTTC. Together with reference TRBV15 and TRBJ2-5, the CDR3 gives the full variable domain: DAMVIQNPRYQVTQFGKPVTLSCSQTLNHNVMYWYQQKSSQAPKLLFHYYDKDFNNEADTPDNFQSRRPNTSFCFLDIRSPGLGDTAMYLCATTLDSSEETQYFGPGTRLLVL.

The gene calls are TRBV30 and TRBJ1-5; 7 bases map to TRBD1. V was clipped by 5 bases and J by 5 bases; unmatched bases: 3. Germline values: CDR1 GTSNPN, CDR2 SVGIG (reference sequence). This CDR3 has 12 residues. The CDR3 bases are TGTGCCTGGGACAGGGACGATCAGCCCCAGCATTTT. Its protein is CAWDRDDQPQHF.

The chain combines TRBV5-5 with TRBJ1-2; 8 bases are shared with TRBD1. The germline gives CDR1 SGHKS, CDR2 YYEKEE (reference sequence). Unmatched junction bases numbered 18, after V lost 6 bases and J lost 5 bases. The CDR3 length is 17 residues. In DNA, the CDR3 is TGTGCCAGCACCTTATCAGGGGGCCCAACCCCCCGGTATGGCTACACCTTC. Protein sequence: CASTLSGGPTPRYGYTF.

J is TRBJ1-1 and V is TRBV5-1; D uncertain. CDR1 and CDR2 from the germline V gene are SGHRS and YFSETQ. CDR3 length equals 13 residues. The V end was cut by 0 bases, the J end by 4 bases, with 7 bases between. The CDR3 DNA is TGCGCCAGCAGCTTGGGAGAGTTCACTGAAGCTTTCTTT. It encodes CASSLGEFTEAFF.

This chain connects TRBV4-1 to TRBJ1-4; tentative D call: TRBD1 (5 bases). CDR3 length: 15 amino acids. Germline CDR1 reads MGHRA; CDR2 reads YSYEKL. Deletions cut 2 bases from V and 8 bases from J, with 15 bases between. CDR3 residues: CASSQFDSFGEKLFF. In DNA, the CDR3 is TGCGCCAGCAGCCAATTCGACAGCTTTGGGGAAAAACTGTTTTTT.

The rearrangement joins TRBV5-1 to TRBJ1-1; 8 bases match TRBD1. This CDR3 is 16 amino acids long. V lost 6 bases to trimming and J lost 1 base; unmatched junction nucleotides: 11. Germline V CDR1 and CDR2: SGHRS, YFSETQ. The CDR3 sequence is CASTYQGAIGNTEAFF. The CDR3 DNA sequence: TGCGCCAGCACCTACCAGGGGGCGATCGGGAACACTGAAGCTTTCTTT.